The clone carrying this TCR beta chain was counted once. This entry belongs to a study of blood T cell repertoires in COVID-19. On the study more broadly: The United States, Italy and Spain supplied acute and convalescent COVID-19 samples. T cells, B-cell-depleted T cells, or PBMCs supplied cDNA or gDNA.

The method was immunoSEQ multiplex PCR; TCRdb's version includes in-frame clones alone and lacks a portion of them. The data contain tens of thousands of clones, 75% to 80% of them singletons. In Seattle, patients joined the study during active infection and were tracked longitudinally. From germline, CDR1 is KGHSH and CDR2 LQKENI. Trimming removed 5 bases from V and 3 bases from J, with 17 bases in between. This CDR3 is built from 15 residues. This chain connects TRBV18 to TRBJ2-7, with D possibly matching TRBD2 (6 bases). Input material: peripheral blood. The sequence was obtained from a man between 65 and 85 years old with COVID-19, enrolled during active disease. The CDR3 protein is CASSSPGTPFYEQYF. The CDR3 coding sequence is TGTGCCAGCTCATCCCCCGGGACTCCTTTCTACGAGCAGTACTTC.